These 17 T cell receptor beta chains originate from one sample sequenced in a study of blood T cell repertoires in COVID-19. Method: immunoSEQ multiplex PCR; TCRdb's copy keeps in-frame clones and lacks some. The sample contains around 57,000 clones, roughly 87% of which appear only once. Sequences were obtained from peripheral blood. The receptor source for this set is a woman aged 80 or over with COVID-19, enrolled during active disease.

V usage is TRBV10-3 and J usage is TRBJ1-3; unclear D gene. The CDR3 consists of 14 residues. In germline, CDR1 is ENHRY, CDR2 SYGVKD. The ends were cut back, 11 bases at V and 0 bases at J, with 14 bases in the middle. The DNA for the CDR3 is TGTGCCTCAGGAGGTATGGGCTCTGGAAACACCATATATTTT. Translation: CASGGMGSGNTIYF.

The rearrangement links TRBV4-1 to TRBJ2-5; D not resolved. V lost 1 base and J 1 base, leaving 13 bases between the germline ends. CDR1 MGHRA and CDR2 YSYEKL come from the germline V gene. This CDR3 contains 16 residues. The DNA for the CDR3 is TGCGCCAGCAGCCAAGGGTCCTTCGCGCTCCAAGAGACCCAGTACTTC. Its protein is CASSQGSFALQETQYF.

The V call is TRBV19, the J call TRBJ1-5, with 9 positions matching TRBD1. In germline, CDR1 is LNHDA, CDR2 SQIVND (reference sequence). The CDR3 spans 17 residues. With 5 bases clipped from V and 0 bases from J, the junction kept 8 bases outside the gene matches. CDR3 sequence reads: CASSPKGQGISNQPQHF. The DNA for the CDR3 is TGTGCCAGTAGTCCTAAGGGACAGGGTATTAGCAATCAGCCCCAGCATTTT.

The rearrangement joins TRBV30 to TRBJ1-3; D remains ambiguous. V lost 3 bases and J lost 4, with 10 bases in between. The V gene's germline CDR1 is GTSNPN and CDR2 SVGIG (reference sequence). The CDR3 runs to 13 residues. In DNA, the CDR3 is TGTGCCTGGAGACAACGCGGAGGAAACACCATATATTTT. Translation: CAWRQRGGNTIYF.

The chain recombines TRBV5-1 with TRBJ2-7; 8 bases line up with TRBD1. This CDR3 region has 16 residues. Germline CDR1 SGHRS, CDR2 YFSETQ. V shed 0 bases, J shed 2 bases, and the junction held 7 bases outside the gene matches. CDR3 DNA: TGCGCCAGCAGCTTGGCCGGGACAGGAACTACCTACGAGCAGTACTTC. It encodes CASSLAGTGTTYEQYF.

The chain's CDR3 is CASSSTSGGAVGQYF. DNA of the CDR3: TGTGCCAGCAGCTCGACTAGCGGGGGGGCTGTGGGGCAGTACTTC. J is TRBJ2-7 and V is TRBV7-2, with TRBD2 matching over 14 bases. CDR3 size: 15 residues. Per germline, CDR1 SGHTA and CDR2 FQGNSA. With V trimmed by 4 bases and J by 9 bases, 8 bases remained unmatched.

This chain connects TRBV18 to TRBJ1-1; 10 bases line up with TRBD1. The CDR3 extends over 15 amino acids. Looked up from germline, CDR1 is KGHSH and CDR2 is LQKENI. V lost 1 base, J lost 4 bases, and 3 bases stayed unmatched. Written as DNA, the CDR3 is TGTGCCAGCTCACCACGACAGGGGGCAGGCACTGAAGCTTTCTTT. Translated, it gives CASSPRQGAGTEAFF.

The V gene is TRBV5-1, the J gene TRBJ2-7; 8 bases are shared with TRBD1. The CDR3 runs to 13 residues. CDR1 SGHRS and CDR2 YFSETQ come from the germline V gene. V gave up 6 bases and J gave up 3 bases; unmatched junction bases: 5. The DNA of the CDR3 is TGCGCCAGCAACGGACAGGGTGGCTACGAGCAGTACTTC. Protein product: CASNGQGGYEQYF. Together with reference TRBV5-1 and TRBJ2-7, the CDR3 gives the full variable domain: KAGVTQTPRYLIKTRGQQVTLSCSPISGHRSVSWYQQTPGQGLQFLFEYFSETQRNKGNFPGRFSGRQFSNSRSEMNVSTLELGDSALYLCASNGQGGYEQYFGPGTRLTVT.

The chain employs TRBV5-1 and TRBJ1-6, with 9 bases aligning to TRBD1. With 6 bases clipped from V and 7 bases from J, the junction kept 5 bases outside the gene matches. The CDR3 spans 14 residues. Germline CDR1 SGHRS, CDR2 YFSETQ. For the CDR3, the DNA is TGCGCCAGCACCACCGGGACAGGGAATTCACCCCTCCACTTT. Translation: CASTTGTGNSPLHF.

The chain links TRBV5-1 to TRBJ2-6; TRBD2 aligns across 8 bases. V shed 4 bases, J shed 0 bases, and the junction held 9 bases outside the gene matches. This CDR3 is 18 amino acids long. Looked up from germline, CDR1 is SGHRS and CDR2 is YFSETQ. CDR3 sequence (DNA): TGCGCCAGCAGCCCGGGGGGGCAGGGAGGCTCTGGGGCCAACGTCCTGACTTTC. Protein product: CASSPGGQGGSGANVLTF.

This chain joins TRBV3-1 (or the pseudogene TRBV3-2) and TRBJ2-3; 11 bases line up with TRBD2. Trimming at V came to 4 bases and at J to 4 bases, leaving 7 bases not matched to a gene. The length of the CDR3 is 16 residues. Germline CDR1 is LGHDT and CDR2 is YNNKEL (reference sequence). CDR3 sequence: CASSLSSGLAADTQYF. DNA for the CDR3: TGTGCCAGCAGCCTGTCCTCGGGACTAGCGGCAGATACGCAGTATTTT.

This clone was recorded only once. The J gene is TRBJ1-4, the V gene TRBV30; TRBD1 aligns across 8 bases. The V gene's germline CDR1 is GTSNPN and CDR2 SVGIG (reference sequence). The length of the CDR3 is 12 residues. V shed 3 bases, J shed 7 bases, and the junction held 1 base outside the gene matches. Written as DNA, the CDR3 is TGTGCCTGGAGGACAGGGGTTGAAAAACTGTTTTTT. Protein product: CAWRTGVEKLFF. Full variable domain (rest looked up from reference TRBV30 and TRBJ1-4): SQTIHQWPATLVQPVGSPLSLECTVEGTSNPNLYWYRQAAGRGLQLLFYSVGIGQISSEVPQNLSASRPQDRQFILSSKKLLLSDSGFYLCAWRTGVEKLFFGSGTQLSVL.

The V call is TRBV18, the J call TRBJ2-1, with 14 bases matching TRBD2. The germline V gene encodes CDR1 KGHSH and CDR2 LQKENI. The CDR3 length is 16 residues. V dropped 3 bases and J dropped 7; count of bases not matched to a gene: 5. The CDR3 coding sequence is TGTGCCAGCTCACCGGGACTAGCGGGGGCGGGGAATGAGCAGTTCTTC. Protein sequence: CASSPGLAGAGNEQFF.

DNA for the CDR3: TGTGCCAGCAGCCGTATACAGGGGAACTATGGCTACACCTTC. This codes for CASSRIQGNYGYTF. V is TRBV3-1 (or the pseudogene TRBV3-2) and J is TRBJ1-2, with TRBD1 matching over 7 bases. J lost 2 bases, V lost 4 bases, and 4 bases had no gene match. The CDR3 runs 14 residues. CDR1 is LGHDT, CDR2 YNNKEL, per germline (reference sequence).

This chain links TRBV6-5 with TRBJ1-2; TRBD1 agrees at 10 bases. The germline CDR1 and CDR2 sequences are MNHEY and SVGAGI. The CDR3 is 12 residues long. V shed 6 bases and J 11 bases; nucleotides not matched to a gene: 6. The CDR3 region is CASRSGDRGYTF. The CDR3 region has the DNA TGTGCCAGCAGATCCGGGGACAGGGGTTACACCTTC.

V and J are TRBV3-1 (or the pseudogene TRBV3-2) and TRBJ2-7, with 8 bases that match TRBD1. The CDR3 loop spans 16 amino acids. J lost 1 base, V lost 4 bases, and 9 bases had no gene match. CDR1 is LGHDT, CDR2 YNNKEL, per germline (reference sequence). The CDR3 sequence: CASSLRPDRASYEQYF. In DNA, the CDR3 is TGTGCCAGCAGCCTACGACCGGACAGGGCATCCTACGAGCAGTACTTC.

CDR3 sequence: CAWGPGGSRNYGYTF. CDR3 sequence (DNA): TGTGCCTGGGGGCCAGGGGGCAGTCGGAACTATGGCTACACCTTC. The chain links TRBV30 to TRBJ1-2, with TRBD1 identical over 8 bases. Trimming cost V 5 bases and J 2 bases; bases outside gene matches: 10. The CDR3 is 15 residues long. The germline V gene has CDR1 GTSNPN and CDR2 SVGIG (reference sequence).